This T cell receptor beta chain was documented in a study of blood T cell repertoires in COVID-19. Study overall: Nucleic acid was either cDNA or gDNA, and it came from T cells, B-cell-depleted T cells, or PBMCs.

Germline CDR1 is LNHDA and CDR2 is SQIVND (reference sequence). This CDR3 is 16 amino acids long. V lost 8 bases to trimming and J lost 10 bases; unmatched junction nucleotides: 18. TCRdb keeps only in-frame clones here, not all; method: immunoSEQ multiplex PCR. The table includes around 100,000 clones, over 75% detected once. Sequenced input: peripheral blood. This chain connects TRBV19 to TRBJ2-2; 8 bases are a match to TRBD2. The source is an elderly woman with acute or convalescent COVID-19. CDR3 nucleotides: TGTGCCAGTTATACCGGCCGGGCCACCGGGAGGGAGGAGCTGTTTTTT. Its translation: CASYTGRATGREELFF.